This TCR beta chain appears in the sequencing data of a study of T-cell memory formation after mild COVID-19. In TCRdb, the 5' RACE reads were re-called with MiXCR into one record per CDR3 protein. There are approximately 570,000 distinct CDR3 sequences in the sample; roughly 17% occur only once, and about 12% lies in the top ten. The CDR3 extends over 14 amino acids. V was clipped by 0 bases and J by 4 bases, with 7 bases between them. Germline loops: CDR1 LGHDT, CDR2 YNNKEL (reference sequence). Sequencing input: PBMCs or a T cell subset sorted from them (not recorded which). The source of this sequence is an adult woman who had mild COVID-19 (a few samples of this study predate the infection). Cell type and time point are not known. The chain links TRBV3-1 to TRBJ2-1, with D hard to call. This CDR3 is CASSQDGRYNEQFF. The DNA for the CDR3 is TGTGCCAGCAGCCAAGACGGCCGATACAATGAGCAGTTCTTC.